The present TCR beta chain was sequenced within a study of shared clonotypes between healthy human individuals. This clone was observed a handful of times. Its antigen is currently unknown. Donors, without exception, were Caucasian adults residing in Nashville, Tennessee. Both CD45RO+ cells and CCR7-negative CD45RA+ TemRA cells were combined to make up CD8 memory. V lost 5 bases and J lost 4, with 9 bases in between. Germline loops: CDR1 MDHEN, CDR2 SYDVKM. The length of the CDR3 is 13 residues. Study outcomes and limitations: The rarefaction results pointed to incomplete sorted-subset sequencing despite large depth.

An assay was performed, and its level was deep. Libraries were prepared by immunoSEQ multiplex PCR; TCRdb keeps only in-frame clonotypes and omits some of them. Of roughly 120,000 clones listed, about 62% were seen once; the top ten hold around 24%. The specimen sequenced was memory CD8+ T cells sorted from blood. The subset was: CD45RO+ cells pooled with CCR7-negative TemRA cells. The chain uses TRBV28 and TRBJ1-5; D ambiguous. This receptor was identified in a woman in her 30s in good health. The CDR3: CASSVAANQPQHF. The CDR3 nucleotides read TGTGCCAGCAGTGTGGCAGCAAATCAGCCCCAGCATTTT.